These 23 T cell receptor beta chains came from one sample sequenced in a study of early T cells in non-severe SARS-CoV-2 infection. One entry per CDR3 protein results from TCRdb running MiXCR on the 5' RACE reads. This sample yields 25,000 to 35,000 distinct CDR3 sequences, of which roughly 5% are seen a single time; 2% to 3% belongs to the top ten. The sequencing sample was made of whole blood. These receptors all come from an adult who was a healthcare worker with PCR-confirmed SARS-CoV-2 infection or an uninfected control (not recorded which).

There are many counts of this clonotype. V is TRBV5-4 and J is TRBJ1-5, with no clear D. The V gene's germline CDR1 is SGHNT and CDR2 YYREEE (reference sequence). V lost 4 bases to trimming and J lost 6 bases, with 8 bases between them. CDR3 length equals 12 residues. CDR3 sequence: CASSPWGQPQHF. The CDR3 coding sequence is TGTGCCAGCAGCCCCTGGGGTCAGCCCCAGCATTTT.

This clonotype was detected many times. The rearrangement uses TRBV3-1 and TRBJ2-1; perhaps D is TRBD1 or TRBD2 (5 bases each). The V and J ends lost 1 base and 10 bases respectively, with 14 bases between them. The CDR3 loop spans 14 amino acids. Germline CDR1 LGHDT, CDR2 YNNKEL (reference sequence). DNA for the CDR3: TGTGCCAGCAGCCAAGTTACCGGGACGAGGGAGCAGTTCTTC. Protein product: CASSQVTGTREQFF.

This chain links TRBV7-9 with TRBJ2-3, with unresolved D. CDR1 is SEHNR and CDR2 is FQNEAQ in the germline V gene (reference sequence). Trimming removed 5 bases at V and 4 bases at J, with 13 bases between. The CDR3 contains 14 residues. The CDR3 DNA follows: TGTGCCAGCAGCCGGCGAGCAGTCGCAGATACGCAGTATTTT. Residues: CASSRRAVADTQYF.

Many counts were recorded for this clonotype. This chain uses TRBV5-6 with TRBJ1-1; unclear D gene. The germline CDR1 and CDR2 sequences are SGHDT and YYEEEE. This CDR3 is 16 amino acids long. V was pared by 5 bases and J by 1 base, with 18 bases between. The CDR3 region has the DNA TGTGCCAGCAGTCGACGACACACTAATAGGAACACTGAAGCTTTCTTT. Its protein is CASSRRHTNRNTEAFF.

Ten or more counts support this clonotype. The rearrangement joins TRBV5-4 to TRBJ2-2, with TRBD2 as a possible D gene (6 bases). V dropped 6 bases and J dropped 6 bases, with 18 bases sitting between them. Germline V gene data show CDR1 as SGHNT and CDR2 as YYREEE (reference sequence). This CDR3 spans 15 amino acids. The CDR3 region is CASTSGVMGAGELFF. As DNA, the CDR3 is TGTGCCAGCACTTCGGGGGTTATGGGGGCCGGGGAGCTGTTTTTT.

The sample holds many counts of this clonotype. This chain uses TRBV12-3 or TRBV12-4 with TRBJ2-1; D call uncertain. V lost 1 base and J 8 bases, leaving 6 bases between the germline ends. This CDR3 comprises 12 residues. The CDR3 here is CASSLGEYEQFF. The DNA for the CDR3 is TGTGCCAGCAGTTTAGGGGAATATGAGCAGTTCTTC.

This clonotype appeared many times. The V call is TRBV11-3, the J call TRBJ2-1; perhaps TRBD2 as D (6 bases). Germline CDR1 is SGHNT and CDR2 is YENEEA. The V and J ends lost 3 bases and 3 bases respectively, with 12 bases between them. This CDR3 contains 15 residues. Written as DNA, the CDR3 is TGTGCCAGCAGCTTCCTGGCGGGAATCTACAATGAGCAGTTCTTC. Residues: CASSFLAGIYNEQFF.

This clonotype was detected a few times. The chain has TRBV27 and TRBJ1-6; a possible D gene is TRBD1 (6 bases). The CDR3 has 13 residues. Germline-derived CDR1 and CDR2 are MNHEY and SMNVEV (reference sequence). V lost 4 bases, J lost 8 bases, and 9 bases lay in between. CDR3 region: CASSSQGYSPLHF. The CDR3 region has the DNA TGTGCCAGCAGTTCACAGGGCTATTCACCCCTCCACTTT.

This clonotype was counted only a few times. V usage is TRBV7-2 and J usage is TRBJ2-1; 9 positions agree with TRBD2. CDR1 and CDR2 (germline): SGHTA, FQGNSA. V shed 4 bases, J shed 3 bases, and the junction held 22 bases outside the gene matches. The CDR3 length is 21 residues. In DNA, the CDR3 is TGTGCCAGCAGCTCTGAGTCCGGGACTAGCCCCTTGGGGATAAGCTACAATGAGCAGTTCTTC. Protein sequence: CASSSESGTSPLGISYNEQFF.

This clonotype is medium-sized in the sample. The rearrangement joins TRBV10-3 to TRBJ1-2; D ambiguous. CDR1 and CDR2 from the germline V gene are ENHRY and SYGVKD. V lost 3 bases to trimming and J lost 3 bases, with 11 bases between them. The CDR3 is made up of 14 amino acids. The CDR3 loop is CAISERGTDYGYTF. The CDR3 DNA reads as TGTGCCATCAGTGAACGGGGAACCGACTATGGCTACACCTTC.

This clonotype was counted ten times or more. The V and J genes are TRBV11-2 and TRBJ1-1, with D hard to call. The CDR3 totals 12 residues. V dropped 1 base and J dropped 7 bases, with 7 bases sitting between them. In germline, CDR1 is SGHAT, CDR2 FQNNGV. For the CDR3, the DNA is TGTGCCAGCAGCTTAGGCCGAGTTGAAGCTTTCTTT. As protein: CASSLGRVEAFF.

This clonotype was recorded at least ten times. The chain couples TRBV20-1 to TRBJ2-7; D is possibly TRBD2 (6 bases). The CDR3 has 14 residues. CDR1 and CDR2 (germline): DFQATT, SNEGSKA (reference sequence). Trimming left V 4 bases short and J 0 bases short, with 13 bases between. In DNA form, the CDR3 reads TGCAGTGCTATTCCGGGACTTAGCTCCTACGAGCAGTACTTC. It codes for CSAIPGLSSYEQYF.

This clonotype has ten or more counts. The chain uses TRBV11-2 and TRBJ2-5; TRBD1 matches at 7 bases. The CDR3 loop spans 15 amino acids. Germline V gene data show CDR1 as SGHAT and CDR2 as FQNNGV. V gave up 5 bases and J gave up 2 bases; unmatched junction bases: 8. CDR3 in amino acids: CASSPRGQHQETQYF. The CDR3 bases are TGTGCCAGCAGCCCAAGGGGACAGCATCAAGAGACCCAGTACTTC.

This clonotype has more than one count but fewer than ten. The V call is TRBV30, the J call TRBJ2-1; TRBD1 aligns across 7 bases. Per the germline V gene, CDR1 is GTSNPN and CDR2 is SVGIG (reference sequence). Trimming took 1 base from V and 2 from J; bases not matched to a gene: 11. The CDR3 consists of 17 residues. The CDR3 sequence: CAWSARGQFVTYNEQFF. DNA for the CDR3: TGTGCCTGGAGTGCCCGGGGACAGTTTGTCACCTACAATGAGCAGTTCTTC. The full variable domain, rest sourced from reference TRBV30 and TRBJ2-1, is SQTIHQWPATLVQPVGSPLSLECTVEGTSNPNLYWYRQAAGRGLQLLFYSVGIGQISSEVPQNLSASRPQDRQFILSSKKLLLSDSGFYLCAWSARGQFVTYNEQFFGPGTRLTVL.

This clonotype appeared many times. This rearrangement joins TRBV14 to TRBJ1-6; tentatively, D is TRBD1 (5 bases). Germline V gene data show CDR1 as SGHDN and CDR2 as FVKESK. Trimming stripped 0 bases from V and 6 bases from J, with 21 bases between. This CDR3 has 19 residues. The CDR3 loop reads CASSQDARRVGDFNSPLHF. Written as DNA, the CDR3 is TGTGCCAGCAGCCAAGACGCACGGAGGGTGGGGGACTTTAATTCACCCCTCCACTTT.

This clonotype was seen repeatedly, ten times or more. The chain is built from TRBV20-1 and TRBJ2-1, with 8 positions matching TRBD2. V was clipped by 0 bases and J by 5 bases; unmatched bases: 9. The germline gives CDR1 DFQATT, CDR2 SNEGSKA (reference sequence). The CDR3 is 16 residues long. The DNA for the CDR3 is TGCAGTGCTAGAGATTGGGGGCGGGAGGTGGACAATGAGCAGTTCTTC. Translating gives CSARDWGREVDNEQFF.

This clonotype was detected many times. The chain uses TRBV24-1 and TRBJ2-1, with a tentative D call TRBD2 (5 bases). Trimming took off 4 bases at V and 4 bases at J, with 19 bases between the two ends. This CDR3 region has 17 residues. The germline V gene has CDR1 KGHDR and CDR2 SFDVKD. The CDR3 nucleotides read TGTGCCACCAGTGACCCCTCCATCGGGGTTTCATACAATGAGCAGTTCTTC. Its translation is CATSDPSIGVSYNEQFF.

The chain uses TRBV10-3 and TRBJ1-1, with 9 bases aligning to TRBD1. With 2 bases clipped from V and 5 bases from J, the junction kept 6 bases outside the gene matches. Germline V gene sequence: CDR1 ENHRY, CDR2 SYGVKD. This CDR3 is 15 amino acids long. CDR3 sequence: CAISEEGTGKTEAFF. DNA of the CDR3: TGTGCCATCAGTGAGGAAGGGACAGGGAAGACTGAAGCTTTCTTT.

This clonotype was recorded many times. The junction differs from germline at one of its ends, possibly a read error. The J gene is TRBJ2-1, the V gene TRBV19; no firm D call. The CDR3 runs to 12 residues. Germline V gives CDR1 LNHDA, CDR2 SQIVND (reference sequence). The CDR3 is CASRIGHNEQFF. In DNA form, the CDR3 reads TGTGCCAGTAGAATAGGGCACAATGAGCAGTTCTTC.

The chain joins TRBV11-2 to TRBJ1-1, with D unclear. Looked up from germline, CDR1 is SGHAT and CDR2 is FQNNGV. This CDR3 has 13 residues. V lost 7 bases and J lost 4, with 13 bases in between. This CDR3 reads CASTPATGTEAFF. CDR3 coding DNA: TGTGCCAGCACCCCTGCTACGGGCACTGAAGCTTTCTTT. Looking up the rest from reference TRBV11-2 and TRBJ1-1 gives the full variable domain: EAGVAQSPRYKIIEKRQSVAFWCNPISGHATLYWYQQILGQGPKLLIQFQNNGVVDDSQLPKDRFSAERLKGVDSTLKIQPAKLEDSAVYLCASTPATGTEAFFGQGTRLTVV.

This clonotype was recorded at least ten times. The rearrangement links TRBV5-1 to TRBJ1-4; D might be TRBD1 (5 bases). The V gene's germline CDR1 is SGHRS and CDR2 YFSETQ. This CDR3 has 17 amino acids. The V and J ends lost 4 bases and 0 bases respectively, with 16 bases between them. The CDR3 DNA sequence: TGCGCCAGCAGCCTCGGGCTCCCGACAGCAACTAATGAAAAACTGTTTTTT. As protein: CASSLGLPTATNEKLFF.

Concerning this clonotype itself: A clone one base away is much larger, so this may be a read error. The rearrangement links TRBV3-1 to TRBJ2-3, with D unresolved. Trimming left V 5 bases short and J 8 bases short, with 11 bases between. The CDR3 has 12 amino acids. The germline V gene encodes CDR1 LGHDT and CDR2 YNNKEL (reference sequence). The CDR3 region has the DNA TGTGCCAGCAGCTCGCCCCGGAGTACGCAGTATTTT. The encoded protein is CASSSPRSTQYF.

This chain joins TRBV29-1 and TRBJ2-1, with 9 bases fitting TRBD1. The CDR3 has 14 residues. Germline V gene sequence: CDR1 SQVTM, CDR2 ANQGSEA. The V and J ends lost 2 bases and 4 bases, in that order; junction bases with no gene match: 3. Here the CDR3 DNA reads TGCAGCGTTGAAAGAGGGACAGGGTACAATGAGCAGTTCTTC. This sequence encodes CSVERGTGYNEQFF.